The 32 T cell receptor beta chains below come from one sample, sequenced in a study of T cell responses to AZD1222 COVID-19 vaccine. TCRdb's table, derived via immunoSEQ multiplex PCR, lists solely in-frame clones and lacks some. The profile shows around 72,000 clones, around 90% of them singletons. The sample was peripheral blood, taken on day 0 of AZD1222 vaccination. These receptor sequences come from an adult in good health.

This chain's CDR3 is CASSRTFRVAFF. The CDR3 bases are TGTGCCAGCAGCAGGACGTTCAGGGTAGCTTTCTTT. The J gene is TRBJ1-1, the V gene TRBV28, with D perhaps TRBD1 (5 bases). Germline-derived CDR1 and CDR2 are MDHEN and SYDVKM. Trimming left V 6 bases short and J 10 bases short, with 15 bases between. The CDR3 sequence is 12 residues long. The full variable domain, rest sourced from reference TRBV28 and TRBJ1-1, is DVKVTQSSRYLVKRTGEKVFLECVQDMDHENMFWYRQDPGLGLRLIYFSYDVKMKEKGDIPEGYSVSREKKERFSLILESASTNQTSMYLCASSRTFRVAFFGQGTRLTVV.

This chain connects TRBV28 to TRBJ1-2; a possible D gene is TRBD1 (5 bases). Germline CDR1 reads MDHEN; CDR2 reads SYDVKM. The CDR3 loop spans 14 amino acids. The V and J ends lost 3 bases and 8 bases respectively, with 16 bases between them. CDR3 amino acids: CASSFGGGVVGYTF. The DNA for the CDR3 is TGTGCCAGCAGTTTTGGGGGTGGGGTTGTGGGCTACACCTTC.

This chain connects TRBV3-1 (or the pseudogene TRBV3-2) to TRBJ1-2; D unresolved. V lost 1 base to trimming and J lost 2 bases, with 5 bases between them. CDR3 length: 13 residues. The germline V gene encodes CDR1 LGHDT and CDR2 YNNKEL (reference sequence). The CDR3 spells CASSQGGNYGYTF. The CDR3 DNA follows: TGTGCCAGCAGCCAAGGAGGGAACTATGGCTACACCTTC.

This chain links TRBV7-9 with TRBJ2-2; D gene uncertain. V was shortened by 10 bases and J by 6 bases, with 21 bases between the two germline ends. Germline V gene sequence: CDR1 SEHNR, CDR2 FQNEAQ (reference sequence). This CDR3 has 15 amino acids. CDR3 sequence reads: CATRPSYAPPGELFF. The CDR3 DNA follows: TGTGCCACCCGACCTTCCTACGCCCCACCCGGGGAGCTGTTTTTT.

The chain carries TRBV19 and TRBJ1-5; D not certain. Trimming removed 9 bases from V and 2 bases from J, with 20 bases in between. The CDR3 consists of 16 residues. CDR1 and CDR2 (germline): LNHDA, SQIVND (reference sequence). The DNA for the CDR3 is TGTGCCAGCGACATAATTGCACGTGTTGGCAATCAGCCCCAGCATTTT. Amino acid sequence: CASDIIARVGNQPQHF.

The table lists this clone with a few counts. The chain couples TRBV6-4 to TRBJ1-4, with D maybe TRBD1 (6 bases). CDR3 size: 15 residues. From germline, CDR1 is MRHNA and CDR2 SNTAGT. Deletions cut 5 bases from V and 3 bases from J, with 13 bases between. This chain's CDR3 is CASSLTGNPNEKLFF. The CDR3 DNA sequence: TGTGCCAGCAGTCTTACAGGGAACCCTAATGAAAAACTGTTTTTT.

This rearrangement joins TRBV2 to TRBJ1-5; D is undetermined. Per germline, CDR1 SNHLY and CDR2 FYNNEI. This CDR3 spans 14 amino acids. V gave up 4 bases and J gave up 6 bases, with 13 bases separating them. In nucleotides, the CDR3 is TGTGCCAGCAGTGGATTGGCGGGATCTCAGCCCCAGCATTTT. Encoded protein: CASSGLAGSQPQHF.

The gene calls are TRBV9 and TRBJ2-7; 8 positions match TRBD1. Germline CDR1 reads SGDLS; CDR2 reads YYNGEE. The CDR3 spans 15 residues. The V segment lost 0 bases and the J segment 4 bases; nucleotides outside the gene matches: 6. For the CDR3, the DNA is TGTGCCAGCAGCGTAGCGTCAGGGGGCTCGTACGAGCAGTACTTC. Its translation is CASSVASGGSYEQYF.

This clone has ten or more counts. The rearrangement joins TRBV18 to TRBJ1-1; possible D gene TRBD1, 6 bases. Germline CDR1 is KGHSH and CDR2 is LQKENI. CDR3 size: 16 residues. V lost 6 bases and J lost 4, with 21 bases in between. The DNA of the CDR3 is TGTGCCAGCTCCCTAGAACAGGGAGGCGCCGGCACTGAAGCTTTCTTT. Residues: CASSLEQGGAGTEAFF.

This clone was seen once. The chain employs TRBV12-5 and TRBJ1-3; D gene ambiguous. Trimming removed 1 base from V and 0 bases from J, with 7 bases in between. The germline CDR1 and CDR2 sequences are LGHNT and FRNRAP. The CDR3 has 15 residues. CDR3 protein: CASGLEINSGNTIYF. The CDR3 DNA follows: TGTGCTAGTGGTTTGGAAATAAACTCTGGAAACACCATATATTTT.

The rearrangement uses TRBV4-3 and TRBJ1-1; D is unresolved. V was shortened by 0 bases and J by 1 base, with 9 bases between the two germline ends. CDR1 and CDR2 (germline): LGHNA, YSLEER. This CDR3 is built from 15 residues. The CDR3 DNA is TGCGCCAGCAGCCAAGATTGGAGGGAGAACACTGAAGCTTTCTTT. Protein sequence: CASSQDWRENTEAFF.

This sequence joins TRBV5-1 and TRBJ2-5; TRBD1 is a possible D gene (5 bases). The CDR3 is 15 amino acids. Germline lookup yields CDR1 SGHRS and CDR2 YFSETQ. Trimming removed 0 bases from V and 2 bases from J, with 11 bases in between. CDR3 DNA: TGCGCCAGCAGCTTGGGTCGTGACAGTCAAGAGACCCAGTACTTC. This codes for CASSLGRDSQETQYF.

Here the CDR3 DNA reads TGTGCCAGCACAGACAGGGTGTCTGAAAAACTGTTTTTT. Its protein product is CASTDRVSEKLFF. This chain uses TRBV6-6 with TRBJ1-4; TRBD1 aligns across 7 bases. CDR3 size: 13 residues. Trimming at V came to 7 bases and at J to 7 bases, leaving 6 bases not matched to a gene. Germline V gives CDR1 MNHNY, CDR2 SVGAGI (reference sequence).

CDR3: CASSLEAVAADTQYF. The DNA of the CDR3 is TGTGCCAGCAGCTTAGAGGCAGTTGCCGCAGATACGCAGTATTTT. This chain uses TRBV7-2 with TRBJ2-3; D is uncertain. The CDR3 extends over 15 amino acids. V lost 1 base to trimming and J lost 4 bases, with 12 bases between them. CDR1 and CDR2 from the germline V gene are SGHTA and FQGNSA. The variable domain in full, with the rest retrieved from reference TRBV7-2 and TRBJ2-3, is GAGVSQSPSNKVTEKGKDVELRCDPISGHTALYWYRQSLGQGLEFLIYFQGNSAPDKSGLPSDRFSAERTGGSVSTLTIQRTQQEDSAVYLCASSLEAVAADTQYFGPGTRLTVL.

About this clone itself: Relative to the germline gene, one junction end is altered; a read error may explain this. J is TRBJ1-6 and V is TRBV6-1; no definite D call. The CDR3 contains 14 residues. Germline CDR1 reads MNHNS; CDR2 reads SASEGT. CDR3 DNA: TGTGCCAGTAGTGAATACGTTTTGAATTCACCCCTCCACTTT. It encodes CASSEYVLNSPLHF.

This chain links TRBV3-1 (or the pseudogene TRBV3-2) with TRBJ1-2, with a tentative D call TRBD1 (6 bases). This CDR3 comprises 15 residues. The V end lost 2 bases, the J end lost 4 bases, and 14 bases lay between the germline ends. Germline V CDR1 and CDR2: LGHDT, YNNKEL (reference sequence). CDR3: CASSQPQWGAYGYTF. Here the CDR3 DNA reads TGTGCCAGCAGCCAACCACAGTGGGGGGCCTATGGCTACACCTTC.

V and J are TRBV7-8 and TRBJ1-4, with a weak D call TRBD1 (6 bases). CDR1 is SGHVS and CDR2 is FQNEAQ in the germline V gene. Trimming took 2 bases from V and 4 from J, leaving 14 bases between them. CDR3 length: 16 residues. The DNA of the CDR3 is TGTGCCAGCAGCTTAACAACAGGGTATAATAATGAAAAACTGTTTTTT. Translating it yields CASSLTTGYNNEKLFF.

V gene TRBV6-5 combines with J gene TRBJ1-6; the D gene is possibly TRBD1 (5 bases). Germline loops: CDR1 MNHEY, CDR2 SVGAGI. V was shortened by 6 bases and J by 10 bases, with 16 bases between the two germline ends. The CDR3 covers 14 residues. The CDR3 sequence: CASRIGTASSPLHF. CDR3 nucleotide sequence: TGTGCCAGCAGGATTGGGACCGCCTCGTCACCCCTCCACTTT.

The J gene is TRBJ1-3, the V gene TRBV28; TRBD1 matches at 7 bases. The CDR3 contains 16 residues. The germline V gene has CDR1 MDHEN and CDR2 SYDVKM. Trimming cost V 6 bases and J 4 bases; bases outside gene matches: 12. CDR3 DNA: TGTGCCAGCAGGGACGGGACAGCCTATGCCGGAAACACCATATATTTT. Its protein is CASRDGTAYAGNTIYF.

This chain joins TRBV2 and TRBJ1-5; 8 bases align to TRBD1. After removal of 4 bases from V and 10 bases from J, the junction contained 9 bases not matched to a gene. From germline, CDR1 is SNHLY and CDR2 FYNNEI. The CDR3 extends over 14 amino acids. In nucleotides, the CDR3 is TGTGCCAGCAGTGTTAACAGGGGGGTTGACCCCCAGCATTTT. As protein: CASSVNRGVDPQHF.

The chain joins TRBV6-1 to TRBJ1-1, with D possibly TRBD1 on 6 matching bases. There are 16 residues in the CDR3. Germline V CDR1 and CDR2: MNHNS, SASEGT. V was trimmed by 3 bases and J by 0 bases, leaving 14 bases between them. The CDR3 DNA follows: TGTGCCAGCAGTGATCCGGGACAAAACATGAACACTGAAGCTTTCTTT. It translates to CASSDPGQNMNTEAFF.

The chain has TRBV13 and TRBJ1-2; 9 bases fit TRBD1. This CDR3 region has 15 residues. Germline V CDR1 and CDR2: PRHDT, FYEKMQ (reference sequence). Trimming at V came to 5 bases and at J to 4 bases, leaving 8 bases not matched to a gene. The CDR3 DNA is TGTGCCAGCAGCCTCATGGACAGGGGTGGCTATGGCTACACCTTC. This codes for CASSLMDRGGYGYTF.

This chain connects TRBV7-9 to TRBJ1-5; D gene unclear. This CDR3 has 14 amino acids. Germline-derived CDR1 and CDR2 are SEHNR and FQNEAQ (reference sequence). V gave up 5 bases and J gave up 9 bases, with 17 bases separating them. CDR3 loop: CASSPPGPGPPQHF. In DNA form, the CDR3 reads TGTGCCAGCAGCCCCCCCGGCCCCGGCCCGCCCCAGCATTTT.

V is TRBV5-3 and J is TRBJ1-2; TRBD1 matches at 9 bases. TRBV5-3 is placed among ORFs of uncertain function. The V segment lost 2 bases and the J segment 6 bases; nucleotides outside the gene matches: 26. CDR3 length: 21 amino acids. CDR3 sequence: CARSFSGPKAGTGTFWNGYTF. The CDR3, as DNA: TGTGCCAGAAGCTTTTCGGGACCCAAAGCCGGGACAGGGACCTTCTGGAATGGCTACACCTTC.

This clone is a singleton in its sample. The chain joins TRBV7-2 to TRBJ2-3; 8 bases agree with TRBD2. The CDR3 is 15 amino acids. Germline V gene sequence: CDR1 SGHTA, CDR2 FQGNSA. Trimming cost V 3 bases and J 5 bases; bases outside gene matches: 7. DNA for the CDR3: TGTGCCAGCAGCTTCGAGCGGGGGCGGGGAGATACGCAGTATTTT. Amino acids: CASSFERGRGDTQYF.

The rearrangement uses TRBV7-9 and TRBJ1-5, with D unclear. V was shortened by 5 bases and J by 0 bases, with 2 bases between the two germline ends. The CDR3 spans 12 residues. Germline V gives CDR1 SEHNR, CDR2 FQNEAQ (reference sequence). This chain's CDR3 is CASSNSNQPQHF. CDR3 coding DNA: TGTGCCAGCAGCAATAGCAATCAGCCCCAGCATTTT.

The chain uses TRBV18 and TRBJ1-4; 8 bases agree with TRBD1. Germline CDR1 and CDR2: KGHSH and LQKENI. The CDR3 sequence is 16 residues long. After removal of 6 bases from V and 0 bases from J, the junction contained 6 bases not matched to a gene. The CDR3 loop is CASSKDRAATNEKLFF. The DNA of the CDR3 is TGTGCCAGCTCCAAGGACAGGGCTGCAACTAATGAAAAACTGTTTTTT.

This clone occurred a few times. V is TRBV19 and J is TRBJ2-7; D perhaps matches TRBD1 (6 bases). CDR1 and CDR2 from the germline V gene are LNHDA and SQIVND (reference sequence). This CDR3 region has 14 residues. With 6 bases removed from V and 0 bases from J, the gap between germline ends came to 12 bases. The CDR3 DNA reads TGTGCCAGTAGCGAACAGGGAACCTCCTACGAGCAGTACTTC. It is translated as CASSEQGTSYEQYF.

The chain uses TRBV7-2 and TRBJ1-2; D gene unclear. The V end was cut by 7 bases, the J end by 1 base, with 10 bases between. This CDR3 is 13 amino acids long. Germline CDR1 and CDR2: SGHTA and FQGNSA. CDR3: CASTLGINYGYTF. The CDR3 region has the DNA TGTGCCAGCACCCTGGGGATTAACTATGGCTACACCTTC.

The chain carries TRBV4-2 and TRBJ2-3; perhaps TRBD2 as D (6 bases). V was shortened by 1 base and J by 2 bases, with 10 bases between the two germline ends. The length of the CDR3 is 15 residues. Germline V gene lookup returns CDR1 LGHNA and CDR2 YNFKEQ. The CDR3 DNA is TGTGCCAGCAGCCAAGGTACGGGGGACACAGATACGCAGTATTTT. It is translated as CASSQGTGDTDTQYF.

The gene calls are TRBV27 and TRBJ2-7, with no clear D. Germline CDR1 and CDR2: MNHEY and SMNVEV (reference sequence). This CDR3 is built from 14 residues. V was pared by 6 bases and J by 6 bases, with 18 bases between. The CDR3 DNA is TGTGCCAGCAGCCCCCTCCGCAAAGTCCGCGAGCAGTACTTC. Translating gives CASSPLRKVREQYF.

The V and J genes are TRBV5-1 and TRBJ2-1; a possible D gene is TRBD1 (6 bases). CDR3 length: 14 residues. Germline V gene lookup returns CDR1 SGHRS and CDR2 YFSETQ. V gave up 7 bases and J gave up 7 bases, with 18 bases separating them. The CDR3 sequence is CASGSGQIMNEQFF. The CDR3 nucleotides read TGCGCCAGCGGATCAGGACAGATAATGAATGAGCAGTTCTTC.